Listed below are T cell receptor beta chains from one sample, sequenced in a study of Tregs in tolerant kidney transplant recipients. Only in-frame clones appear in the TCRdb table, and some are missing; sequencing was by immunoSEQ multiplex PCR. Of under 95,000 clones detected, roughly 90% appear once; the ten largest clones hold roughly 0.35%. The source material was Tregs from blood, sampled before the transplant. These receptors originate from a human donor who received a combined kidney and bone marrow transplant. Each CDR3 is given with its conserved first and last residue. Each record gives: J gene, D gene, clone size, V gene, CDR3 DNA, CDR3 protein. The D gene is left open where the match is weak. Rows give clone size only sometimes, using once, few, many, or a class for an expanded clone.

J gene: TRBJ1-6
D gene: -
clone size: -
V gene: TRBV5-8
CDR3 DNA: TGTGCCAGCAGCAGCGGGACGGCACGTTCACCCCTCCACTTT
CDR3 protein: CASSSGTARSPLHF

J gene: TRBJ2-1
D gene: -
clone size: -
V gene: TRBV20-1
CDR3 DNA: TGCAGTGCTAGTAAGGTGTGGCAGTTCTTC
CDR3 protein: CSASKVWQFF

J gene: TRBJ2-7
D gene: -
clone size: -
V gene: TRBV7-8
CDR3 DNA: TGTGCCAGCAGCTTGGCCAACATCTACGAGCAGTACTTC
CDR3 protein: CASSLANIYEQYF

J gene: TRBJ1-5
D gene: -
clone size: -
V gene: TRBV6-5
CDR3 DNA: TGTGCCAGCAGTTCGCTCACTAATCAGCCCCAGCATTTT
CDR3 protein: CASSSLTNQPQHF

J gene: TRBJ1-2
D gene: -
clone size: -
V gene: TRBV18
CDR3 DNA: TGTGCCAGTTCACCGTCAGGACGCTTCGGCTACACCTTC
CDR3 protein: CASSPSGRFGYTF

J gene: TRBJ2-7
D gene: -
clone size: -
V gene: TRBV23-1
CDR3 DNA: TGCGCCAGCAGTCAACAACAGAAGCATATCTACGAGCAGTACTTC
CDR3 protein: CASSQQQKHIYEQYF

J gene: TRBJ1-2
D gene: -
clone size: -
V gene: TRBV2
CDR3 DNA: TGTGCCAGCAGTGTGGACAGATACTATGGCTACACCTTC
CDR3 protein: CASSVDRYYGYTF

J gene: TRBJ1-2
D gene: -
clone size: -
V gene: TRBV5-4
CDR3 DNA: TGTGCCAGCAGCATTCCCGGGACCGAGACTAACTATGGCTACACCTTC
CDR3 protein: CASSIPGTETNYGYTF

J gene: TRBJ2-7
D gene: TRBD2
clone size: -
V gene: TRBV6-1
CDR3 DNA: TGTGCCAGCAGTGAAAGGAGACCCGGGACTAGCGGGACGAGCTCCTACGAGCAGTACTTC
CDR3 protein: CASSERRPGTSGTSSYEQYF

J gene: TRBJ2-5
D gene: -
clone size: -
V gene: TRBV6-6
CDR3 DNA: TGTGCCAGCAGAGGGGGAAGAGAGACCCAGTACTTC
CDR3 protein: CASRGGRETQYF

J gene: TRBJ2-2
D gene: TRBD2
clone size: -
V gene: TRBV7-3
CDR3 DNA: TGTGCCAGCAGCTTTGCAGCGGGGGCCACCGGGGAGCTGTTTTTT
CDR3 protein: CASSFAAGATGELFF

J gene: TRBJ1-2
D gene: -
clone size: -
V gene: TRBV6-6
CDR3 DNA: TGTGCCAGCAGCTTGACAGGAGGAACTAACTATGGCTACACCTTC
CDR3 protein: CASSLTGGTNYGYTF

J gene: TRBJ2-4
D gene: -
clone size: -
V gene: TRBV11-2
CDR3 DNA: TGTGCCAGCAGCTTAGGGAACTTCGCCAAAAACATTCAGTACTTC
CDR3 protein: CASSLGNFAKNIQYF

J gene: TRBJ2-7
D gene: -
clone size: -
V gene: TRBV30
CDR3 DNA: TGTGCCTGGAGTGGACAGGCGGGGTCCGCCTACGAGCAGTACTTC
CDR3 protein: CAWSGQAGSAYEQYF

J gene: TRBJ1-1
D gene: -
clone size: few
V gene: TRBV6-5
CDR3 DNA: TGTGCCAGCAAATCAAGCCAGGTAATGAACACTGAAGCTTTCTTT
CDR3 protein: CASKSSQVMNTEAFF

J gene: TRBJ2-7
D gene: -
clone size: -
V gene: TRBV21-1
CDR3 DNA: TGTGCCAGCAGCAAAGTTCACCGCCAGAGCTCCTACGAGCAGTACTTC
CDR3 protein: CASSKVHRQSSYEQYF

J gene: TRBJ1-2
D gene: -
clone size: -
V gene: TRBV14
CDR3 DNA: TGTGCCAGCAGCCAAGGAGGTCGCGGCTACACCTTC
CDR3 protein: CASSQGGRGYTF

J gene: TRBJ2-5
D gene: TRBD2
clone size: -
V gene: TRBV18
CDR3 DNA: TGTGCCAGCTCACCGCGGGGGTCAGGCCAAGAGACCCAGTACTTC
CDR3 protein: CASSPRGSGQETQYF

J gene: TRBJ1-1
D gene: -
clone size: -
V gene: TRBV6-5
CDR3 DNA: TGTGCCAGCAGTTCTATCTGGGGGAGAACTGAAGCTTTCTTT
CDR3 protein: CASSSIWGRTEAFF

J gene: TRBJ2-1
D gene: -
clone size: -
V gene: TRBV7-3
CDR3 DNA: TGTGCCAGCGATGATGAGCAGTTCTTC
CDR3 protein: CASDDEQFF